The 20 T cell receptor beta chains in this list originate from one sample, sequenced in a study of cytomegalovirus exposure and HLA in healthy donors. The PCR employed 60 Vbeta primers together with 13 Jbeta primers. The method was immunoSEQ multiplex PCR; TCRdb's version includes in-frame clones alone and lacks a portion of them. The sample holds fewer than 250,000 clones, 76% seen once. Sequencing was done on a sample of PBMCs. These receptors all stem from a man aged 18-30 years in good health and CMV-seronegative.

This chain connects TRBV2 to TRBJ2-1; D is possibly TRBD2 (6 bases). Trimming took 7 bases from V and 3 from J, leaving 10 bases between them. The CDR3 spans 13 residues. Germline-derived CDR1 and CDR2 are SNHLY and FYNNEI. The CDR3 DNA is TGTGCCAGCATGCCGGGAGTCTACAATGAGCAGTTCTTC. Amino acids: CASMPGVYNEQFF.

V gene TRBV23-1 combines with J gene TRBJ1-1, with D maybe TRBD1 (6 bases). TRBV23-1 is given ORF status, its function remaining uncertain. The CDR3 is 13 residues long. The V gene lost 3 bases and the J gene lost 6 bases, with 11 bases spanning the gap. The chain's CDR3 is CASSHRTESEAFF. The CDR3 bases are TGCGCCAGCAGTCACCGGACAGAGTCTGAAGCTTTCTTT.

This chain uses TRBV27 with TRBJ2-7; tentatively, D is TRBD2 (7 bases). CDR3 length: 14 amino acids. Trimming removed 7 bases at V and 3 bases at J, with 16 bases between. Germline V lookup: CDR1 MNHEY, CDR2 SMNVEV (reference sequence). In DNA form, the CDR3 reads TGTGCCAGCAAAGTCCGGGGAGGGGGCTACGAGCAGTACTTC. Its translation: CASKVRGGGYEQYF.

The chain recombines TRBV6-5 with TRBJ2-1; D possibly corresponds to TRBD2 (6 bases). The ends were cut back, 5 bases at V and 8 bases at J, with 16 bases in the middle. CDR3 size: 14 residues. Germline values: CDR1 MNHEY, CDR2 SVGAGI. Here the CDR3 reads CASSERLASHEQFF. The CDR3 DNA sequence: TGTGCCAGCAGTGAACGGCTAGCGTCACATGAGCAGTTCTTC.

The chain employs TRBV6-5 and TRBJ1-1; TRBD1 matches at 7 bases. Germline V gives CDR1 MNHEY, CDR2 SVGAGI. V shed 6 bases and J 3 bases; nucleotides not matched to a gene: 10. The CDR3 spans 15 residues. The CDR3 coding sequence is TGTGCCAGCAGCCGACAGGGTCAAAAGTACACTGAAGCTTTCTTT. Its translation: CASSRQGQKYTEAFF.

The CDR3 here is CASSALGRRPSYNEQFF. In DNA form, the CDR3 reads TGTGCCAGCAGTGCCCTGGGGAGGCGCCCTTCCTACAATGAGCAGTTCTTC. The V and J genes are TRBV6-1 and TRBJ2-1, with D maybe TRBD2 (6 bases). Germline CDR1 MNHNS, CDR2 SASEGT. The CDR3 totals 17 residues. Between the trimmed V and J ends, which lost 4 bases and 1 base, there was a span of 17 bases.

CDR3 loop: CASSSRQGLNTEAFF. CDR3 coding DNA: TGTGCCAGCAGCTCGAGACAGGGACTGAACACTGAAGCTTTCTTT. The chain uses TRBV14 and TRBJ1-1; the match to TRBD1 covers 7 bases. This CDR3 is 15 amino acids long. Germline CDR1 is SGHDN and CDR2 is FVKESK. The trim removed 5 bases at V and 0 bases at J, leaving 6 bases unmatched.

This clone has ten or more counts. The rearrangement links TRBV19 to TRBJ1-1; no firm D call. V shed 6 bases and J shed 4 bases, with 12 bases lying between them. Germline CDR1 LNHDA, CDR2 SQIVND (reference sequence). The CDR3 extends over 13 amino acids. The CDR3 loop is CASRLNGVTEAFF. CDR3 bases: TGTGCCAGTAGACTAAACGGAGTCACTGAAGCTTTCTTT.

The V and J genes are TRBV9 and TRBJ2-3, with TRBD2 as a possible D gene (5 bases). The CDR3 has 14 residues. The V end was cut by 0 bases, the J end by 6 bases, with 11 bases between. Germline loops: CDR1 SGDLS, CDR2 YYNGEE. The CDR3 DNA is TGTGCCAGCAGCGTAGAGTTAGGCGGGGATACGCAGTATTTT. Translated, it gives CASSVELGGDTQYF.

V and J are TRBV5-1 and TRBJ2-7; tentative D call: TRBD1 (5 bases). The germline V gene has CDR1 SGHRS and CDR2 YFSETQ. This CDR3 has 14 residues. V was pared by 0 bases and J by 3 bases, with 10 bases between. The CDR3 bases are TGCGCCAGCAGCTTGGTCCCTGACAGCTACGAGCAGTACTTC. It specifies CASSLVPDSYEQYF.

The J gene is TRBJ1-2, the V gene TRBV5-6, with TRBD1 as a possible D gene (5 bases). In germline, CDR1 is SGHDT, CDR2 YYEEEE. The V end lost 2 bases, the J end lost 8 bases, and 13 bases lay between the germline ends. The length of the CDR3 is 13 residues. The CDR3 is CASSLWGGGGYTF. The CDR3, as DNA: TGTGCCAGCAGCTTATGGGGGGGAGGCGGCTACACCTTC.

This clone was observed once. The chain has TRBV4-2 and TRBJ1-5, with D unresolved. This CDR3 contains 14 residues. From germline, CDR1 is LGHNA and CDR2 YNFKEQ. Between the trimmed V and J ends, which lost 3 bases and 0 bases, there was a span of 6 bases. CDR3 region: CASSQPGSNQPQHF. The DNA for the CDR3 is TGTGCCAGCAGCCAGCCCGGTAGCAATCAGCCCCAGCATTTT.

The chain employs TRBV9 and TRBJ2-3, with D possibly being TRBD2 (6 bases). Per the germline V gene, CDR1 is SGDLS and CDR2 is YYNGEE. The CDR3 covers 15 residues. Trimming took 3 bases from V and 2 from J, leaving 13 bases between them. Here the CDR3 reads CASSAAGTTTDTQYF. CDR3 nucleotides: TGTGCCAGCAGCGCGGCGGGGACCACCACAGATACGCAGTATTTT.

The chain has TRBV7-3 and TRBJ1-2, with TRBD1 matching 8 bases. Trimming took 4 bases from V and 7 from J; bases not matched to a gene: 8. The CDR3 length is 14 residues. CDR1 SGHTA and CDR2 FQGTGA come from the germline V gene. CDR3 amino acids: CASSSRQGPSGYTF. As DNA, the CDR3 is TGTGCCAGCAGCTCCCGACAGGGGCCGAGTGGCTACACCTTC.

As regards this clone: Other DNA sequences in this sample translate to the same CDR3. CDR3 bases: TGTGCCAGCAGTTCGGGACAGAGCTACGAGCAGTACTTC. Translated: CASSSGQSYEQYF. V and J are TRBV27 and TRBJ2-7, with TRBD1 identical over 7 bases. Trimming took 4 bases from V and 3 from J; bases not matched to a gene: 3. Germline CDR1 MNHEY, CDR2 SMNVEV (reference sequence). The CDR3 contains 13 residues.

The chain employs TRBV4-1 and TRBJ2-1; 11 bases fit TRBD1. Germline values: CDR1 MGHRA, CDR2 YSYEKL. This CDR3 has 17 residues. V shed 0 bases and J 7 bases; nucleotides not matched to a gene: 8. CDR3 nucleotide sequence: TGCGCCAGCAGCCAAGATTCCCGGGACAGGGGGGTTAATGAGCAGTTCTTC. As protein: CASSQDSRDRGVNEQFF.

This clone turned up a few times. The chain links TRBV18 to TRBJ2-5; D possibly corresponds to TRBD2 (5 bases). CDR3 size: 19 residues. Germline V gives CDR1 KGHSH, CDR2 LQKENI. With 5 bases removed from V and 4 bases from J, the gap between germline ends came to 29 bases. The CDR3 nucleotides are TGTGCCAGCTCATCCCGAGTCAGTAAGATGATACTTGGAGGAGAGACCCAGTACTTC. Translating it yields CASSSRVSKMILGGETQYF. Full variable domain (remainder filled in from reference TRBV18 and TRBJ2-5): NAGVMQNPRHLVRRRGQEARLRCSPMKGHSHVYWYRQLPEEGLKFMVYLQKENIIDESGMPKERFSAEFPKEGPSILRIQQVVRGDSAAYFCASSSRVSKMILGGETQYFGPGTRLLVL.

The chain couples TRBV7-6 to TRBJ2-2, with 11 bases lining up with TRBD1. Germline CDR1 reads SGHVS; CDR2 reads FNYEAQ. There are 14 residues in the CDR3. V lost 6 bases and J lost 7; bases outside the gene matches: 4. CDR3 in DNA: TGTGCCAGCAGTGGACAGGGGGCCTTCGGGGAGCTGTTTTTT. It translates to CASSGQGAFGELFF.

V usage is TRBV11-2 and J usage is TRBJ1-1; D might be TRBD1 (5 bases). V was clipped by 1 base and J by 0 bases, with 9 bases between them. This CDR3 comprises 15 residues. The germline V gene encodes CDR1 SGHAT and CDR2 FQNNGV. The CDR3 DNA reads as TGTGCCAGCAGCTTAGGGGGCGGCATGAACACTGAAGCTTTCTTT. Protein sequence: CASSLGGGMNTEAFF.

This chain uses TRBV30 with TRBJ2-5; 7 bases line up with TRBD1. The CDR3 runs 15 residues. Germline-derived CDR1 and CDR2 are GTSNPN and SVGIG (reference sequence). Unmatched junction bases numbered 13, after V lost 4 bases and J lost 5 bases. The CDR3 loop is CAWKDPEGGGETQYF. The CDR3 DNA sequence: TGTGCCTGGAAGGATCCGGAAGGGGGCGGGGAGACCCAGTACTTC.